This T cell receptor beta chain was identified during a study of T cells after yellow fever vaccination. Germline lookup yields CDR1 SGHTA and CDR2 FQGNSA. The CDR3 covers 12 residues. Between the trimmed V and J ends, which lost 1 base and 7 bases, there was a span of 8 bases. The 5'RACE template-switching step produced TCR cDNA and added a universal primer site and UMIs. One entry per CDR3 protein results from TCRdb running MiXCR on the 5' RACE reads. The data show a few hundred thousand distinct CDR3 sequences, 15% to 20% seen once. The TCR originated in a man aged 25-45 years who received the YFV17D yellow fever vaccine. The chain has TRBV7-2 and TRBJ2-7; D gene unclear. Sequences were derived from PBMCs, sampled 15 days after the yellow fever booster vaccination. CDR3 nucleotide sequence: TGTGCCAGCAGCTTAGACTGGGGAGAGCAGTACTTC. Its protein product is CASSLDWGEQYF.